This passage covers 18 T cell receptor beta chains from one sample sequenced in a study of cytotoxic CD8 clonotypes in ibrutinib-treated CLL. The table came from immunoSEQ multiplex PCR; TCRdb's copy has only in-frame clones and leaves some out. The sample lists approximately 340,000 clones; roughly 67% were seen once. Sequenced material: PBMCs, taken after 36 months of ibrutinib treatment. The origin of the receptors is a human donor with chronic lymphocytic leukemia.

The chain employs TRBV28 and TRBJ2-7, with 8 bases fitting TRBD1. The CDR3 runs 13 residues. Per germline, CDR1 MDHEN and CDR2 SYDVKM. V shed 6 bases and J 3 bases; nucleotides not matched to a gene: 4. The CDR3 sequence is CASRLGTGYEQYF. The CDR3 DNA is TGTGCCAGCAGATTGGGGACAGGCTACGAGCAGTACTTC.

The rearrangement links TRBV6-1 to TRBJ1-3; maybe TRBD1 (5 bases). Germline V gives CDR1 MNHNS, CDR2 SASEGT. This CDR3 has 13 residues. The germline V and J ends were trimmed by 8 bases and 4 bases, with 12 bases remaining between them. The CDR3 loop is CASSGAPGNTIYF. The CDR3 DNA is TGTGCCAGCTCCGGGGCGCCAGGAAACACCATATATTTT.

J is TRBJ1-6 and V is TRBV4-2; D perhaps matches TRBD1 (6 bases). The V gene lost 3 bases and the J gene lost 6 bases, with 18 bases spanning the gap. Germline CDR1 and CDR2: LGHNA and YNFKEQ. This CDR3 has 17 amino acids. CDR3 region: CASSHENPGHSNSPLHF. CDR3 nucleotide sequence: TGTGCCAGCAGCCATGAAAACCCGGGACACAGTAATTCACCCCTCCACTTT.

The sample holds a few counts of this clone. This chain connects TRBV6-5 to TRBJ1-4; D call uncertain. Germline CDR1 is MNHEY and CDR2 is SVGAGI. The CDR3 totals 14 residues. Deletions cut 2 bases from V and 8 bases from J, with 12 bases between. CDR3 sequence: CASSYTVWEEKLFF. The CDR3 DNA reads as TGTGCCAGCAGTTACACGGTGTGGGAAGAAAAACTGTTTTTT.

The genes are TRBV9 and TRBJ1-2, with unresolved D. Deletions cut 2 bases from V and 1 base from J, with 12 bases between. Germline V CDR1 and CDR2: SGDLS, YYNGEE. CDR3 length: 15 residues. CDR3 nucleotide sequence: TGTGCCAGCAGCGTCTCCTCATCTTATAACTATGGCTACACCTTC. Amino acids: CASSVSSSYNYGYTF.

The J gene is TRBJ2-7, the V gene TRBV6-6, with D uncertain. CDR3 length equals 14 residues. Between the trimmed V and J ends, which lost 0 bases and 7 bases, there was a span of 13 bases. Germline CDR1 is MNHNY and CDR2 is SVGAGI (reference sequence). As DNA, the CDR3 is TGTGCCAGCAGTTACTCATCAACGAATGGAGAGCAGTACTTC. Its protein product is CASSYSSTNGEQYF.

This clone was found many times. This sequence joins TRBV5-1 and TRBJ2-7; no clear D gene. Germline V CDR1 and CDR2: SGHRS, YFSETQ. The CDR3 length is 14 residues. V was pared by 1 base and J by 0 bases, with 8 bases between. CDR3 sequence reads: CASSLFANSYEQYF. CDR3 sequence (DNA): TGCGCCAGCAGCTTGTTTGCCAACTCCTACGAGCAGTACTTC.

This clone turned up a few times. The chain links TRBV28 to TRBJ1-2; unclear D gene. Trimming took off 1 base at V and 3 bases at J, with 9 bases between the two ends. The length of the CDR3 is 14 residues. The germline V gene has CDR1 MDHEN and CDR2 SYDVKM. The CDR3 nucleotides read TGTGCCAGCAGTTTATCTGGCTGGGACTATGGCTACACCTTC. Its protein is CASSLSGWDYGYTF.

CDR3 coding DNA: TGTGCCAGCAGTGATCGACAGGAGAACTATGGCTACACCTTC. Protein product: CASSDRQENYGYTF. The chain links TRBV2 to TRBJ1-2; weak D call: TRBD1 (6 bases). V was shortened by 3 bases and J by 2 bases, with 10 bases between the two germline ends. The CDR3 spans 14 residues. Germline V gene sequence: CDR1 SNHLY, CDR2 FYNNEI.

The genes are TRBV6-5 and TRBJ2-1, with a possible D match to TRBD1 (6 bases). The V end was cut by 0 bases, the J end by 7 bases, with 16 bases between. From germline, CDR1 is MNHEY and CDR2 SVGAGI. CDR3 length: 16 residues. The DNA for the CDR3 is TGTGCCAGCAGTTACTCGAGGGACATCCCCACTAATGAGCAGTTCTTC. It yields the protein CASSYSRDIPTNEQFF.

This sequence joins TRBV7-6 and TRBJ2-3; 7 bases are shared with TRBD1. CDR3 length: 13 amino acids. Germline V gene data show CDR1 as SGHVS and CDR2 as FNYEAQ. Trimming at V came to 0 bases and at J to 9 bases, leaving 3 bases not matched to a gene. The CDR3 loop is CASSLAAQGTQYF. Here the CDR3 DNA reads TGTGCCAGCAGCTTAGCGGCACAGGGGACGCAGTATTTT.

This clone is a singleton in its sample. The rearrangement uses TRBV7-2 and TRBJ2-1; 9 bases line up with TRBD2. The CDR3 contains 15 residues. Germline CDR1 is SGHTA and CDR2 is FQGNSA. The ends lost 3 bases at V and 10 bases at J; junction bases unmatched: 10. CDR3 loop: CASSLVPGLAQEQFF. The CDR3 DNA reads TGTGCCAGCAGCTTGGTGCCGGGACTAGCACAAGAGCAGTTCTTC.

This clone was detected a few times. This chain joins TRBV13 and TRBJ2-1; D is possibly TRBD1 (6 bases). V gave up 4 bases and J gave up 8 bases, with 18 bases separating them. Germline CDR1 is PRHDT and CDR2 is FYEKMQ (reference sequence). This CDR3 has 15 amino acids. The CDR3 coding sequence is TGTGCCAGCAGCTCCCACAGGGAACCTGGGGATGAGCAGTTCTTC. Translation: CASSSHREPGDEQFF.

This clone was counted a few times. The chain links TRBV2 to TRBJ1-1, with 7 positions matching TRBD1. Unmatched junction bases numbered 7, after V lost 8 bases and J lost 4 bases. CDR1 SNHLY and CDR2 FYNNEI come from the germline V gene. The CDR3 contains 13 residues. The CDR3 region has the DNA TGTGCCAGCTCCGACAGGGAGGGCACTGAAGCTTTCTTT. Translated, it gives CASSDREGTEAFF.

J is TRBJ2-7 and V is TRBV27; D perhaps matches TRBD2 (6 bases). V was clipped by 5 bases and J by 2 bases, with 16 bases between them. There are 15 residues in the CDR3. Germline values: CDR1 MNHEY, CDR2 SMNVEV (reference sequence). The CDR3 region has the DNA TGTGCCAGCAGTCGCACCGGGACTTTAACCTACGAGCAGTACTTC. As protein: CASSRTGTLTYEQYF.

This clone came up a few times. The chain has TRBV5-1 and TRBJ1-1; no firm D call. Germline V gives CDR1 SGHRS, CDR2 YFSETQ. The V end lost 0 bases, the J end lost 0 bases, and 9 bases lay between the germline ends. The CDR3 runs to 15 residues. As DNA, the CDR3 is TGCGCCAGCAGCTTGGGTGGGATCATGAACACTGAAGCTTTCTTT. Translation gives CASSLGGIMNTEAFF.

The chain combines TRBV29-1 with TRBJ1-1; tentatively, D is TRBD1 (5 bases). The CDR3 loop spans 13 amino acids. V was shortened by 0 bases and J by 5 bases, with 10 bases between the two germline ends. The germline V gene encodes CDR1 SQVTM and CDR2 ANQGSEA. The CDR3 DNA follows: TGCAGCGTTGAAGATGGAGGGGTTACTGAAGCTTTCTTT. This translates into CSVEDGGVTEAFF.

This clone has only a few counts. The V and J genes are TRBV5-6 and TRBJ2-5, with a possible D match to TRBD2 (7 bases). Germline CDR1 SGHDT, CDR2 YYEEEE. Trimming pared 2 bases from V and 4 bases from J, leaving 15 bases between. CDR3 size: 15 residues. The CDR3 reads CASSFNGGARETQYF. In DNA, the CDR3 is TGTGCCAGCAGCTTTAATGGGGGGGCTAGAGAGACCCAGTACTTC.